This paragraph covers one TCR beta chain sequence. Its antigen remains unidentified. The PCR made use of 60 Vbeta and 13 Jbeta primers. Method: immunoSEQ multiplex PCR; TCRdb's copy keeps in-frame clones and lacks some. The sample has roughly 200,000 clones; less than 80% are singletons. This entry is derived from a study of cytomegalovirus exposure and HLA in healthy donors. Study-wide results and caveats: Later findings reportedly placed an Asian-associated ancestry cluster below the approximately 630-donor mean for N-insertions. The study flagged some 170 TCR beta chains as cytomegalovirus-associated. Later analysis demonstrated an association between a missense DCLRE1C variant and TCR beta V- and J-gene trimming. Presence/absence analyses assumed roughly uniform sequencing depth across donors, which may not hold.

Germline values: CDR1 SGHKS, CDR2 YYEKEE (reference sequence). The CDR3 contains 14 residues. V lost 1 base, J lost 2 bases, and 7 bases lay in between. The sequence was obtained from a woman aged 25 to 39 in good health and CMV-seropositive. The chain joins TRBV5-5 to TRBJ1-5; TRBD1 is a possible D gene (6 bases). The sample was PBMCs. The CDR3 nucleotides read TGTGCCAGCAGCTTGTACAGGGGCAATCAGCCCCAGCATTTT. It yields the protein CASSLYRGNQPQHF. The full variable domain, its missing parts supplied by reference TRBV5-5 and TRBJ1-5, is DAGVTQSPTHLIKTRGQQVTLRCSPISGHKSVSWYQQVLGQGPQFIFQYYEKEERGRGNFPDRFSARQFPNYSSELNVNALLLGDSALYLCASSLYRGNQPQHFGDGTRLSIL.